One TCR beta chain is described in this entry. As yet, its antigen is unknown. The data originate from a study of identical twins. Study-wide findings and caveats: Twin-shared out-of-frame alpha sequences were enriched for low generation probability. The study drew conclusions from cross-sectional statistical analysis, not from following the same donors.

This CDR3 is built from 14 residues. Germline assignment: CDR1 DFQATT and CDR2 SNEGSKA (reference sequence). The trim removed 2 bases at V and 5 bases at J, leaving 6 bases unmatched. One entry per CDR3 protein, called by TCRdb with MiXCR from the 5' RACE reads. The table shows over 600,000 distinct CDR3 sequences, with approximately 22% occurring only once. These data also formed part of another study, on T cells expressing NK-cell markers. That study adds: In sorted CD3+CD56+NKG2C+, CD3+CD56+NKG2C- and CD3+CD56-NKG2C+ T cells, TCR beta repertoires were obtained.

V gene TRBV20-1 combines with J gene TRBJ1-1, with 9 bases matching TRBD1. Sequences were obtained from PBMCs. The TCR originated in a woman in her late teens or twenties in good health. This CDR3 is CSARHRTGVTEAFF. The CDR3 DNA reads TGCAGTGCTAGACATCGGACAGGGGTGACTGAAGCTTTCTTT.